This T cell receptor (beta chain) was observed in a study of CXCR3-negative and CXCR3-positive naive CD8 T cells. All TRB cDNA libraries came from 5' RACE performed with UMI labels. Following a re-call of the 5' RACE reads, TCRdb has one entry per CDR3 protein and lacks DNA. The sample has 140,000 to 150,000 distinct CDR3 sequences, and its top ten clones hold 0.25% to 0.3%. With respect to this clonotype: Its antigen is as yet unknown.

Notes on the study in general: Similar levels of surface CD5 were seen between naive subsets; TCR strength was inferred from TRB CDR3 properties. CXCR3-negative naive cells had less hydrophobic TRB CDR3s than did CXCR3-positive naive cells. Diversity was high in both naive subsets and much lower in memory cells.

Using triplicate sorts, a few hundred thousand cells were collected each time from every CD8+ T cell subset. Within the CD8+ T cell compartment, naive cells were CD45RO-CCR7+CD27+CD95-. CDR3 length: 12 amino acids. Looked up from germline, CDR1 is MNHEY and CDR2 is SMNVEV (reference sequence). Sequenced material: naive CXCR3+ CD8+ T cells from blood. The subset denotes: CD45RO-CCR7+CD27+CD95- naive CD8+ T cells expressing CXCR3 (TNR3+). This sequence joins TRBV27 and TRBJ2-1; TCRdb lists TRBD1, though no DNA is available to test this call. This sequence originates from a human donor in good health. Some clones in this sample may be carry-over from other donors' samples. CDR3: CASAPDYNEQFF.